One and the same sample provided the 17 T cell receptor beta chains below, sequenced in a study of T cell repertoires in cytomegalovirus infection. TCRdb passed the reads through MiXCR, listing each CDR3 protein once. Among around 710,000 distinct CDR3 sequences listed, roughly 29% were seen once. These receptors lack a known antigen. Sequenced here: cultured CD8+ T cells from PBMCs, sampled from culture after CMV antigen stimulation. The receptors stem from a human donor in good health (CMV status not recorded). Some clones in this sample may be carry-over from other donors' samples.

This chain connects TRBV7-6 to TRBJ2-7; 7 nucleotides line up with TRBD1. Germline V gives CDR1 SGHVS, CDR2 FNYEAQ. V gave up 8 bases and J gave up 5 bases; unmatched junction bases: 9. This CDR3 contains 13 residues. The CDR3 DNA reads TGTGCCAGCGGGGTGTTAGGGGGCGACGAGCAGTACGTC. Translated, it gives CASGVLGGDEQYV.

The chain links TRBV7-3 to TRBJ2-3, with TRBD2 matching 10 bases. Germline loops: CDR1 SGHTA, CDR2 FQGTGA. CDR3 length: 16 residues. V lost 5 bases, J lost 2 bases, and 7 bases stayed unmatched. The CDR3 is CASSISGGIPTDTQYF. The DNA for the CDR3 is TGTGCCAGCAGCATTAGCGGGGGGATTCCCACAGATACGCAGTATTTT.

This sequence joins TRBV14 and TRBJ1-4; tentatively, D is TRBD1 (5 bases). Trimming stripped 0 bases from V and 6 bases from J, with 14 bases between. The CDR3 is 16 residues long. Germline V lookup: CDR1 SGHDN, CDR2 FVKESK. CDR3 in amino acids: CASSQEGSGGDEKLFF. Written as DNA, the CDR3 is TGTGCCAGCAGCCAAGAGGGCTCCGGAGGGGATGAAAAACTGTTTTTT.

CDR3 amino acids: CASSIGQGKYQPQHF. The CDR3 bases are TGTGCCAGCAGTATCGGACAGGGGAAATATCAGCCCCAGCATTTT. The chain carries TRBV28 and TRBJ1-5; 9 bases fit TRBD1. From germline, CDR1 is MDHEN and CDR2 SYDVKM. This CDR3 spans 15 amino acids. J gave up 5 bases and V 5 bases, and 7 bases lay outside the gene matches.

The genes are TRBV14 and TRBJ1-6, with D possibly matching TRBD1 (6 bases). Germline V gene sequence: CDR1 SGHDN, CDR2 FVKESK. The CDR3 has 14 residues. The germline V and J ends were trimmed by 3 bases and 10 bases, with 13 bases remaining between them. This chain's CDR3 is CASSHTGRGSPLHF. Written as DNA, the CDR3 is TGTGCCAGCAGCCATACAGGGAGAGGCTCACCCCTCCACTTT.

In its sample, this clonotype was seen a few times. The gene calls are TRBV5-5 and TRBJ2-1, with D unclear. The CDR3 totals 16 residues. The V and J ends lost 6 bases and 2 bases respectively, with 18 bases between them. Germline V gene data show CDR1 as SGHKS and CDR2 as YYEKEE (reference sequence). This chain's CDR3 is CASTFQERSAYNEQFF. As DNA, the CDR3 is TGTGCCAGCACCTTCCAAGAGAGGAGTGCCTACAATGAGCAGTTCTTC.

As concerns this clonotype: One end of the junction is discordant with germline, which a read error may explain. The J gene is TRBJ1-2, the V gene TRBV5-3, with 7 bases matching TRBD1. TRBV5-3 belongs to the ORF category, with a function that is uncertain. This CDR3 contains 13 residues. The CDR3 region is CASSSDRDLGYTF. The CDR3 nucleotides read TGTGCCAGCAGCTCAGACAGGGATCTTGGCTACACCTTC.

Remarks on this clonotype: A much more abundant neighbour one base away suggests this may be a read error. The V call is TRBV7-4, the J call TRBJ2-1, with 12 bases aligning to TRBD2. This CDR3 spans 15 amino acids. Per the germline V gene, CDR1 is SGHVT and CDR2 is SQSDAQ. The trim removed 4 bases at V and 6 bases at J, leaving 4 bases unmatched. CDR3 protein: CASSSSGGASNEQFF. The CDR3, as DNA: TGTGCCAGCAGCTCTAGCGGGGGGGCCAGCAATGAGCAGTTCTTC.

The chain has TRBV6-1 and TRBJ2-7; weak D call: TRBD1 (5 bases). The CDR3 length is 14 residues. V lost 5 bases and J 1 base, leaving 12 bases between the germline ends. Per germline, CDR1 MNHNS and CDR2 SASEGT. CDR3 DNA sequence: TGTGCCAGCAGTCTCTTGGACATTTCCTACGAGCAGTACTTC. Amino acids: CASSLLDISYEQYF.

This clonotype was counted between two and nine times. The chain links TRBV6-6 to TRBJ2-3, with TRBD2 identical over 12 bases. V shed 7 bases and J 5 bases; nucleotides not matched to a gene: 7. The germline V gene has CDR1 MNHNY and CDR2 SVGAGI (reference sequence). The CDR3 extends over 15 amino acids. The DNA of the CDR3 is TGTGCCAGCACCTCACTAGCGGGGGGATTAGATACGCAGTATTTT. Translating it yields CASTSLAGGLDTQYF.

The chain combines TRBV27 with TRBJ1-2; D perhaps matches TRBD1 (5 bases). The V gene's germline CDR1 is MNHEY and CDR2 SMNVEV (reference sequence). The CDR3 length is 15 residues. Trimming stripped 6 bases from V and 4 bases from J, with 18 bases between. The CDR3 region has the DNA TGTGCCAGCAGCGTACGGGGCGCAGGTAGCTATGGCTACACCTTC. It yields the protein CASSVRGAGSYGYTF.

This clonotype was observed a handful of times. The chain has TRBV27 and TRBJ1-1; tentative D call: TRBD1 (5 bases). Germline V gene sequence: CDR1 MNHEY, CDR2 SMNVEV (reference sequence). This CDR3 region has 13 residues. Trimming pared 7 bases from V and 3 bases from J, leaving 12 bases between. This chain's CDR3 is CASTGGRDTEAFF. The CDR3 DNA sequence: TGTGCCAGCACCGGGGGGAGGGACACTGAAGCTTTCTTT.

The CDR3 region has the DNA TGTGCCAGCAGCCCGGACAGGGCCAACAATGAGCAGTTCTTC. Amino acid sequence: CASSPDRANNEQFF. The V call is TRBV13, the J call TRBJ2-1, with 8 bases identical to TRBD1. The ends lost 5 bases at V and 5 bases at J; junction bases unmatched: 5. This CDR3 has 14 residues. Germline values: CDR1 PRHDT, CDR2 FYEKMQ (reference sequence).

In regard to this clonotype: Just one base apart from a much larger clone, this may be a read error. The genes are TRBV7-6 and TRBJ2-1; 7 nucleotides align to TRBD2. The CDR3 runs 16 residues. Germline V gene lookup returns CDR1 SGHVS and CDR2 FNYEAQ. Trimming took 2 bases from V and 5 from J; bases not matched to a gene: 9. The DNA of the CDR3 is TGTGCCAGCAGCTTACTAGTGGGGGGGGTCCACAATGAGCAGTTCTTC. This sequence encodes CASSLLVGGVHNEQFF.

For this clonotype: The germline gene is not matched at one end of the junction; a read error may be the cause. The J gene is TRBJ1-6, the V gene TRBV4-1; TRBD1 agrees at 7 bases. CDR1 is MGHRA and CDR2 is YSYEKL in the germline V gene. The CDR3 is 19 amino acids. CDR3 protein: CASSQGGAGGPRGTSPLHF. CDR3 DNA: TGTGCCAGCAGCCAGGGGGGGGCAGGGGGGCCCCGTGGAACTTCACCCCTCCACTTT.

The J gene is TRBJ2-5, the V gene TRBV24-1; D gene ambiguous. Trimming cost V 11 bases and J 5 bases, with 5 bases left between them. Germline V lookup: CDR1 KGHDR, CDR2 SFDVKD. This CDR3 comprises 9 residues. The chain's CDR3 is CAIWETQYF. CDR3 DNA sequence: TGTGCCATCTGGGAGACCCAGTACTTC.

Regarding this clonotype: This may arise from a read error, as a much more abundant clone is one base away. CDR3 in amino acids: CASSLQGWQETQYF. For the CDR3, the DNA is TGTGCCAGCAGCTTACAGGGATGGCAAGAGACCCAGTACTTC. V gene TRBV7-9 combines with J gene TRBJ2-5, with D possibly TRBD1 on 5 matching bases. The CDR3 runs to 14 residues. CDR1 is SEHNR, CDR2 FQNEAQ, per germline (reference sequence). Trimming removed 2 bases from V and 2 bases from J, with 9 bases in between.